This TCR beta chain is from a study of T cells in Graves' hyperthyroidism and ophthalmopathy. V was trimmed by 2 bases and J by 5 bases, leaving 12 bases between them. The CDR3 totals 14 residues. The germline V gene has CDR1 SGHTA and CDR2 FQGNSA. The source material, RNA transcripts, was used to amplify TCR beta CDR3 regions. The HTBI set primed first-round TCR CDR3 RT-PCR. In TCRdb, the multiplex PCR reads were re-called with MiXCR into one record per CDR3 protein. The sample includes about 500,000 distinct CDR3 sequences, 15% to 20% seen only once; the top ten take around 32%. Among ophthalmopathy patients, the Clinical Activity Score reached at least 3, the NOSPECS grade reached at least 4, and duration remained under 3 months. This clonotype was found many times.

The chain links TRBV7-2 to TRBJ2-5; D is uncertain. The TCR comes from a woman in her 30s with Graves' ophthalmopathy. The sample was blood. CDR3 nucleotides: TGTGCCAGCAGCTTACGACCAGATCCCGAGACCCAGTACTTC. Translated: CASSLRPDPETQYF.